These 15 T cell receptor beta chains came from one sample sequenced in a study of response to subunit inactivated influenza vaccine. TCRdb independently ran MiXCR on the RT-PCR reads; one entry per CDR3 protein. The table includes around 760,000 distinct CDR3 sequences, about 15% detected once. Sequencing used PBMCs from blood, obtained less than 15 days before vaccination. The receptors were sampled from a man aged 50 or older who received an inactivated influenza vaccine.

The rearrangement links TRBV7-8 to TRBJ2-7, with 13 bases aligning to TRBD2. The V gene's germline CDR1 is SGHVS and CDR2 FQNEAQ. This CDR3 comprises 15 residues. Germline trimming cut 4 bases from V and 7 bases from J; bases unmatched to any gene: 7. The CDR3 protein is CASSSGLAGVGEQYF. The CDR3 DNA reads as TGTGCCAGCAGCTCCGGACTAGCGGGAGTCGGAGAGCAGTACTTC.

This clonotype was observed a few times. The chain has TRBV20-1 and TRBJ1-2, with D perhaps matching TRBD1 (6 bases). V shed 6 bases and J shed 6 bases, with 20 bases lying between them. CDR1 and CDR2 (germline): DFQATT, SNEGSKA (reference sequence). The CDR3 has 14 amino acids. CDR3 region: CSAERGASKDGYTF. CDR3 bases: TGCAGTGCCGAGAGGGGGGCCAGCAAAGATGGCTACACCTTC.

V usage is TRBV5-1 and J usage is TRBJ2-5; 7 positions agree with TRBD1. J lost 3 bases, V lost 4 bases, and 12 bases had no gene match. CDR1 and CDR2 from the germline V gene are SGHRS and YFSETQ. CDR3 length: 16 residues. The CDR3 DNA reads as TGCGCCAGCAGCCGTTCGGGACAGCAATCTAAAGAGACCCAGTACTTC. Its protein is CASSRSGQQSKETQYF.

Many counts were recorded for this clonotype. The CDR3 spells CASSFSMEQFF. The CDR3 nucleotides read TGTGCCAGCAGCTTCTCCATGGAGCAGTTCTTC. V gene TRBV5-5 combines with J gene TRBJ2-1; D is unresolved. V dropped 2 bases and J dropped 10 bases, with 7 bases sitting between them. The CDR3 spans 11 residues. The germline CDR1 and CDR2 sequences are SGHKS and YYEKEE (reference sequence).

The chain links TRBV25-1 to TRBJ2-3; 11 nucleotides match TRBD2. Germline CDR1 reads MGHDK; CDR2 reads SYGVNS. With V trimmed by 6 bases and J by 6 bases, 11 bases remained unmatched. This CDR3 spans 16 amino acids. The CDR3 DNA is TGTGCCAGCAGCGCTAGTATACTAGCGGGAGCCGATACGCAGTATTTT. This encodes CASSASILAGADTQYF.

The rearrangement joins TRBV7-2 to TRBJ2-1; 7 nucleotides match TRBD2. V lost 5 bases, J lost 8 bases, and 12 bases stayed unmatched. The CDR3 loop spans 15 amino acids. Germline V lookup: CDR1 SGHTA, CDR2 FQGNSA. The DNA for the CDR3 is TGTGCCAGCAGCCCGGTGGCGGGAGTGGGATATGAGCAGTTCTTC. Protein sequence: CASSPVAGVGYEQFF.

V gene TRBV7-2 combines with J gene TRBJ2-1; D might be TRBD1 (6 bases). Deletions cut 11 bases from V and 1 base from J, with 18 bases between. CDR3 length equals 15 residues. Germline CDR1 is SGHTA and CDR2 is FQGNSA. CDR3 in DNA: TGTGCCGCATCGCTGCAGGGGACGTCCTACAATGAGCAGTTCTTC. This gives the protein CAASLQGTSYNEQFF.

This clonotype has only a few counts. This rearrangement joins TRBV4-1 to TRBJ2-5; 7 bases match TRBD2. The CDR3 contains 14 residues. V lost 4 bases and J lost 6; bases outside the gene matches: 8. Per the germline V gene, CDR1 is MGHRA and CDR2 is YSYEKL. The CDR3 spells CASSLERGGQTQYF. As DNA, the CDR3 is TGCGCCAGCAGCCTTGAGCGGGGCGGTCAGACCCAGTACTTC.

The rearrangement uses TRBV5-1 and TRBJ2-5, with D perhaps matching TRBD2 (5 bases). The CDR3 loop spans 14 amino acids. Germline V gene sequence: CDR1 SGHRS, CDR2 YFSETQ. Trimming took 4 bases from V and 5 from J, leaving 15 bases between them. CDR3 DNA: TGCGCCAGCAGCCCAGCTAGCTTAGCGGAGACCCAGTACTTC. This translates into CASSPASLAETQYF.

This clonotype was counted ten times or more. This chain uses TRBV20-1 with TRBJ2-1; the match to TRBD2 covers 15 bases. This CDR3 has 17 residues. Germline lookup yields CDR1 DFQATT and CDR2 SNEGSKA (reference sequence). V dropped 0 bases and J dropped 9; count of bases not matched to a gene: 9. The CDR3 DNA reads as TGCAGTGCTAGAGATCTAGGACTAGCGGGAGGGCCTGGTGAGCAGTTCTTC. Encoded protein: CSARDLGLAGGPGEQFF.

The chain carries TRBV29-1 and TRBJ2-4, with 15 positions matching TRBD2. Germline V gene lookup returns CDR1 SQVTM and CDR2 ANQGSEA. V lost 6 bases, J lost 8 bases, and 11 bases stayed unmatched. The CDR3 length is 16 residues. The DNA of the CDR3 is TGCAGCGTCCGGACTAGCGGGAGGGCTTTTGCGCACATTCAGTACTTC. Translating it yields CSVRTSGRAFAHIQYF. Filled out from reference TRBV29-1 and TRBJ2-4, the complete variable domain reads SAVISQKPSRDICQRGTSLTIQCQVDSQVTMMFWYRQQPGQSLTLIATANQGSEATYESGFVIDKFPISRPNLTFSTLTVSNMSPEDSSIYLCSVRTSGRAFAHIQYFGAGTRLSVL.

This clonotype was counted many times. V gene TRBV7-9 combines with J gene TRBJ2-4, with D possibly matching TRBD2 (6 bases). Trimming took off 10 bases at V and 8 bases at J, with 12 bases between the two ends. The CDR3 contains 11 residues. Germline-derived CDR1 and CDR2 are SEHNR and FQNEAQ (reference sequence). This CDR3 is CATTGSYIQYF. The CDR3, as DNA: TGTGCCACCACCGGGAGTTACATTCAGTACTTC.

V usage is TRBV6-5 and J usage is TRBJ2-7; D call uncertain. Trimming removed 0 bases at V and 7 bases at J, with 13 bases between. There are 14 residues in the CDR3. The germline V gene has CDR1 MNHEY and CDR2 SVGAGI. Written as DNA, the CDR3 is TGTGCCAGCAGTTACTCGTTAGGCCCCTGGGAGCAGTACTTC. Translation gives CASSYSLGPWEQYF.

This clonotype has a handful of counts. This sequence joins TRBV20-1 and TRBJ1-3; the match to TRBD1 covers 9 bases. This CDR3 region has 15 residues. V trimming: 6 bases; J trimming: 4 bases; junction bases outside the gene matches: 10. The germline V gene has CDR1 DFQATT and CDR2 SNEGSKA (reference sequence). CDR3 sequence reads: CSAPRTGVYGNTIYF. CDR3 DNA: TGCAGTGCCCCCCGGACAGGGGTGTACGGAAACACCATATATTTT.

The chain uses TRBV4-3 and TRBJ2-7, with a weak D call TRBD2 (6 bases). V dropped 0 bases and J dropped 2 bases, with 11 bases sitting between them. The CDR3 runs 15 residues. Germline CDR1 and CDR2: LGHNA and YSLEER. CDR3 nucleotides: TGCGCCAGCAGCCAAGATGCGGGGAACCCCTACGAGCAGTACTTC. It specifies CASSQDAGNPYEQYF.